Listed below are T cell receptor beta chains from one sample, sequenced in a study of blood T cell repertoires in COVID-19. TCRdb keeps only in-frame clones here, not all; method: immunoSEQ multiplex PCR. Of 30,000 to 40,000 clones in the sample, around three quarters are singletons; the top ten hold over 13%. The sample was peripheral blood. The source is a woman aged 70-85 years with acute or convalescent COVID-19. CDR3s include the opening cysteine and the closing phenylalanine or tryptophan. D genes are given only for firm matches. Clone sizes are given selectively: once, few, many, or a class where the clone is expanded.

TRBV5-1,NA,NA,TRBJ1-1,CASSLQGGNTEAFF,TGCGCCAGCAGCCTTCAGGGAGGGAACACTGAAGCTTTCTTT
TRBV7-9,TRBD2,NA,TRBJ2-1,CASSLVRTSGDYNEQFF,TGTGCCAGCAGCTTAGTCCGGACTAGCGGGGACTACAATGAGCAGTTCTTC
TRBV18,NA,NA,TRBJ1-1,CASSPRGLMNTEAFF,TGTGCCAGCTCACCACGCGGGTTAATGAACACTGAAGCTTTCTTT
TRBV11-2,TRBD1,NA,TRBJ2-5,CASSLDPHRGETQYF,TGTGCCAGCAGCTTAGATCCGCACAGGGGGGAGACCCAGTACTTC
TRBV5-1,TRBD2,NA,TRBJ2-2,CASSFGLAGGWTGELFF,TGCGCCAGCAGCTTTGGACTAGCGGGGGGTTGGACCGGGGAGCTGTTTTTT
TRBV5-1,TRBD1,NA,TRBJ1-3,CASSFSLVTGSSGNTIYF,TGCGCCAGCAGCTTCTCTCTGGTGACAGGGTCGTCTGGAAACACCATATATTTT
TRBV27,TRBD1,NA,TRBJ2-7,CASRSGQGHEQYF,TGTGCCAGCAGATCGGGACAGGGCCACGAGCAGTACTTC
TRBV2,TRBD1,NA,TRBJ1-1,CASRPGTGVTEAFF,TGTGCCAGCAGGCCCGGGACAGGGGTCACTGAAGCTTTCTTT
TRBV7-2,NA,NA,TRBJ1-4,CASSLETEKLFF,TGTGCCAGCAGCTTAGAGACAGAAAAACTGTTTTTT
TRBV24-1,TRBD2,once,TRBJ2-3,CATSDYSGRPGTQYF,TGTGCCACCAGTGATTATAGCGGGAGGCCGGGGACGCAGTATTTT
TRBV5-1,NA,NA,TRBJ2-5,CASSLESEQETQYF,TGCGCCAGCAGCTTGGAGTCAGAACAAGAGACCCAGTACTTC
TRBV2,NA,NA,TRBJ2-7,CASSTTRQASSYEQYF,TGTGCCAGCAGTACAACTAGACAGGCCTCGTCCTACGAGCAGTACTTC
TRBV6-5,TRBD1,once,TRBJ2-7,CASSYEGAYEQYF,TGTGCCAGCAGTTACGAGGGGGCGTACGAGCAGTACTTC
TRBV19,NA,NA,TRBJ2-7,CASSIGSRYEQYF,TGTGCCAGTAGTATAGGTAGCCGCTACGAGCAGTACTTC
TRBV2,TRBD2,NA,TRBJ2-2,CARKGGGAWGELFF,TGTGCCCGCAAGGGCGGGGGGGCGTGGGGGGAGCTGTTTTTT
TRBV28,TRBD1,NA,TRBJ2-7,CASSGGQSYEQYF,TGTGCCAGCAGTGGGGGACAGTCCTACGAGCAGTACTTC
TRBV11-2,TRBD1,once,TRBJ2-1,CASSLTGAGANEQFF,TGTGCCAGCAGCTTGACAGGGGCAGGTGCAAATGAGCAGTTCTTC
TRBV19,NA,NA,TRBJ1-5,CASSIGRGMRNQPQHF,TGTGCCAGTAGTATTGGTAGGGGGATGCGCAATCAGCCCCAGCATTTT
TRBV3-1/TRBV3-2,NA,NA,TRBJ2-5,CASSQGRGRGETQYF,TGTGCCAGCAGCCAAGGAAGGGGGAGGGGAGAGACCCAGTACTTC
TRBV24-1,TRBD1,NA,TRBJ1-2,CATSTRTGTYGYTF,TGTGCCACCAGTACCAGGACAGGAACCTATGGCTACACCTTC
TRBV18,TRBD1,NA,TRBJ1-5,CASSLGDRVNNQPQHF,TGTGCCAGCTCACTAGGGGACAGGGTGAACAATCAGCCCCAGCATTTT
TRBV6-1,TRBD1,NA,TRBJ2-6,CASSDQTGSGANVLTF,TGTGCCAGCAGTGACCAGACAGGGAGTGGGGCCAACGTCCTGACTTTC
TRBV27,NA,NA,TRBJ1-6,CASSLEGVDNSPLHF,TGTGCCAGCAGTTTAGAGGGGGTAGATAATTCACCCCTCCACTTT
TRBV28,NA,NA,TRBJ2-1,CASSFGSLGRNEQFF,TGTGCCAGCAGTTTCGGGTCTCTGGGGCGCAATGAGCAGTTCTTC
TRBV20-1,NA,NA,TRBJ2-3,CSALAVDTQYF,TGCAGTGCTTTAGCGGTTGATACGCAGTATTTT
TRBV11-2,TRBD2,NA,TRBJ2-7,CASSLVPSGGPAAYEQYF,TGTGCCAGCAGCTTGGTTCCTAGCGGGGGGCCCGCCGCCTACGAGCAGTACTTC
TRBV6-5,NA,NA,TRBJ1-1,CASSYVQGTEAFF,TGTGCCAGCAGTTACGTCCAGGGCACTGAAGCTTTCTTT
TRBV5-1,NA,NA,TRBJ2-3,CASTEGLSTDTQYF,TGCGCCAGCACGGAGGGGTTAAGCACAGATACGCAGTATTTT
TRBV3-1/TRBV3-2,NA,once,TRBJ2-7,CASSLMASGKTGLDYEQYF,TGTGCCAGCAGCCTTATGGCCTCAGGTAAGACAGGTCTGGACTACGAGCAGTACTTC
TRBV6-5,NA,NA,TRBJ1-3,CASSSRTGSSGNTIYF,TGTGCCAGCAGTTCGCGGACGGGGAGCTCTGGAAACACCATATATTTT
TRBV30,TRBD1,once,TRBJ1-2,CAWTCGQGAEGYTF,TGTGCCTGGACCTGTGGACAGGGGGCGGAGGGCTACACCTTC
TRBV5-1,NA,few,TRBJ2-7,CASSWDKTYEQYF,TGCGCCAGCAGCTGGGACAAGACCTACGAGCAGTACTTC
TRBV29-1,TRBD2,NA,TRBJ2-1,CSVRGKGTSVYNEQFF,TGCAGCGTTCGGGGGAAGGGGACTAGCGTTTACAATGAGCAGTTCTTC
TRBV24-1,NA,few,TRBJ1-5,CATSANGGNQPQHF,TGTGCCACCAGTGCCAACGGGGGCAATCAGCCCCAGCATTTT
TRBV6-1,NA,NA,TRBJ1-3,CASSEDTGGGNTIYF,TGTGCCAGCAGTGAGGACACAGGTGGCGGAAACACCATATATTTT
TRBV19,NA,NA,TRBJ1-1,CASVGGGRNTEAFF,TGTGCCAGTGTCGGGGGGGGGCGGAACACTGAAGCTTTCTTT
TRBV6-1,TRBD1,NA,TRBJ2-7,CASSEPGQGSYEQYF,TGTGCCAGCAGTGAACCCGGACAGGGCTCCTACGAGCAGTACTTC
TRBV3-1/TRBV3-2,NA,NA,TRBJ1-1,CASSLRLEDTEAFF,TGTGCCAGCAGCTTAAGACTGGAAGACACTGAAGCTTTCTTT
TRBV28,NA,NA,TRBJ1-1,CASKVGDLNTEAFF,TGTGCCAGCAAAGTTGGGGACTTGAACACTGAAGCTTTCTTT
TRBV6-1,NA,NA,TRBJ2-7,CASSEAERFSYEQYF,TGTGCCAGCAGTGAAGCGGAGCGGTTCTCCTACGAGCAGTACTTC
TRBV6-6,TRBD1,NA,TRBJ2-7,CASSYPDRGYEQYF,TGTGCCAGCAGTTACCCTGACAGGGGGTACGAGCAGTACTTC
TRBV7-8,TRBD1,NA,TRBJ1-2,CASSARTGDLNGYTF,TGTGCCAGCAGCGCCCGTACAGGGGATCTAAATGGCTACACCTTC
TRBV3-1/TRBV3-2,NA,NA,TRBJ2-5,CASSRGVETQYF,TGTGCCAGCAGCCGGGGAGTAGAGACCCAGTACTTC
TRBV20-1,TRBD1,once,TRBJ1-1,CSASWTGYTEAFF,TGCAGTGCTAGTTGGACAGGCTACACTGAAGCTTTCTTT
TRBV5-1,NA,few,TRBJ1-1,CASRIDGQQGTEAFF,TGCGCCAGCAGAATAGACGGACAACAGGGCACTGAAGCTTTCTTT
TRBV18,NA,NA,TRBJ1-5,CASSPPNQGSNQPQHF,TGTGCCAGCTCACCACCAAACCAGGGTAGCAATCAGCCCCAGCATTTT
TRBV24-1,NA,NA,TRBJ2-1,CATSEQVNEQFF,TGTGCCACCAGTGAGCAGGTAAATGAGCAGTTCTTC
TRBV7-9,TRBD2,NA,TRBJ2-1,CASRGSGGHNEQFF,TGTGCCAGCAGGGGAAGCGGGGGGCACAATGAGCAGTTCTTC
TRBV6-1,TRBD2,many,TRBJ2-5,CASSEFRMGGIETQYF,TGTGCCAGCAGTGAGTTTAGAATGGGAGGGATTGAGACCCAGTACTTC
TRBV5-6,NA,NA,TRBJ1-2,CASSSTGRRSYGYTF,TGTGCCAGCAGCTCCACAGGGCGGAGATCATATGGCTACACCTTC